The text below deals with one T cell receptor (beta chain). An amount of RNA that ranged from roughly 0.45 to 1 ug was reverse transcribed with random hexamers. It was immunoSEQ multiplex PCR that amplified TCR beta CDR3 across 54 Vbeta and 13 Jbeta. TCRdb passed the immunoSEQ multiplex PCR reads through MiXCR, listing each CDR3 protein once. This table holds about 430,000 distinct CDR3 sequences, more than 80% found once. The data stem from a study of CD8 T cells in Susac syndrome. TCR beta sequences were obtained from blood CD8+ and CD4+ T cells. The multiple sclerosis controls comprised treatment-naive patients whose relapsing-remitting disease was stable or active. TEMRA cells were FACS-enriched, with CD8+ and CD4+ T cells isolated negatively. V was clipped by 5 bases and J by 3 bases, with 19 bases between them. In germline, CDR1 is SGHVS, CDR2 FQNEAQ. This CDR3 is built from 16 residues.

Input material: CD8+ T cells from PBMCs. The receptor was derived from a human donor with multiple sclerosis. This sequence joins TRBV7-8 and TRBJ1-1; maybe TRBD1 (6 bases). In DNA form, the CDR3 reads TGTGCCAGCAGCACACGTAGCACAGGGCTGGACACTGAAGCTTTCTTT. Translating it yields CASSTRSTGLDTEAFF.